This T cell receptor beta chain is drawn from a study of shared clonotypes between healthy human individuals (dated by TCRdb to the early 2020s). Study-wide context: A few men and a couple of women, aged 18 to 49 years, made up the cohort. For each donor, three plates each were used for CD4 naive and CD4 memory, two plates were used for CD8 naive, and one plate was used for CD8 memory. To estimate repertoire size and how much clonotypes are shared between individuals, the study performed deep sequencing of blood TCR repertoires from five healthy adults. To increase sequencing depth and limit assay-specific biases, TCR repertoire library preparation and sequencing were carried out by different laboratories using diverse techniques. Each donor's leukapheresis produced roughly between roughly 0.85 and 10 billion PBMCs.

The donors were healthy, HIV-negative adults who had no recently reported acute infections or vaccinations. Only Caucasian adults living in Nashville, Tennessee, USA were represented among the donors. CD4+ T cells were enriched by magnetic negative selection, after which naive cells were positively selected on CD45RA and the negative fraction was taken as the memory subset. After blood collection by leukapheresis, PBMCs were isolated using Ficoll-Histopaque density gradient centrifugation and then cryopreserved in the vapor phase of liquid nitrogen. Purity and quantity of every magnetically sorted T cell population were checked by analytical flow cytometry. Each sorted fraction had its genomic DNA isolated and then quantified by UV absorbance on a Nanodrop 2000c. CDR1 and CDR2 are drawn from the germline V gene (reference sequence): MNHEY, SMNVEV. V is shortened by 3 bases, J by 4 bases, and the region joining them spans 16 bases. There are 15 amino acids in the CDR3, from cysteine to phenylalanine inclusive. Only the CDR3 DNA stays, 45 bases, in frame from base 1.

As for this clone: Its antigen is still unknown. No qualities accompany the bases; no much larger clone lies one base away.

Broad study findings and their caveats: Based on pairwise subsampling, the degree of clonotype sharing among donors was expected to be affected by sequencing depth. The small number of donors limited the genetic and exposure-history diversity represented. Incomplete sequencing was indicated by rarefaction of sorted-subset datasets, despite the large sequencing depth. Sampling was restricted to blood, and TCR repertoires in tissues likely differ from the TCR repertoires found in blood. Estimated clonotype richness was generally larger for naive than for memory subsets. About 5% of naive CD4, approximately 3.7% of naive CD8, around 2.3% of memory CD4, and less than 0.45% of memory CD8 clonotypes were shared across a few donors. Compared with non-shared clonotypes, clonotypes shared by all four sorted-subset donors had higher generation probabilities.

TCR CDR3 regions were amplified from genomic DNA by multiplex PCR using the deep immunoSEQ assay. Extracted genomic DNA from each cell subset was spread evenly across all wells of several immunoSEQ 96-well plates, with each plate serving as a replicate. For sorted subsets, each replicate PCR was loaded with approximately 200 ng genomic DNA, equivalent to about 30,000 T cell genomes. Purified libraries were quantified with a Qubit 3.0 fluorometer, sized on a Bioanalyzer 2100, and re-quantified with the KAPA Library Quantification kit. Every immunoSEQ 96-well plate was sequenced on a separate single-read 150-cycle Illumina NextSeq 550 flow cell. Processing in the source paper ran as follows. Because only junctional sequences without quality scores were contained in the immunoSEQ output, filtering matching that applied to full-length reads could not be performed. To assign V/J genes and CDR3, sequences were annotated using PyIR, a Python wrapper for IgBLAST v1.9, with IMGT germline references. Reads with weak V/J assignments (E-value above 1e-6), missing CDR3, stop codons, out-of-frame junctions, or ambiguous translated residues were removed. V3J clonotypes were defined as sequences sharing an identical inferred V gene, J gene, and CDR3 amino acid sequence. Percentage overlap between repertoires was calculated by dividing the number of shared unique clonotypes by the size of the smaller repertoire. Repertoire richness was assessed with RTK rarefaction, the Chao1 estimator, and Recon v2.1 estimates of unobserved clonotypes. OLGA was used to compute generation probabilities for all TCRbeta clonotypes that the gDNA method yielded from a few donors. TCRdb obtained this table from immuneACCESS and retained in-frame rearrangements with V and J assigned. These tables miss some clones; where compared with another copy, unresolved V genes account for less than half of the shortfall, and the remainder is unexplained. For V, J and clone size, that table is used; D and trimming come from the DNA. The sample table holds roughly 1,000,000 clones, of which roughly 74% were seen once. The top ten clones comprise about 0.52% of the sample.

Specimen: memory CD4+ T cells from PBMCs. Taken with the paper, the label for cell subset or site translates to: CD45RA-negative fraction. Recombination connected TRBV27 to TRBJ2-7; TRBD2 could be the D gene, as 5 bases match. The receptor comes from a man between 18 and 35 years old in good health. Some clones in this sample may be carry-over from other donors' samples. DNA sequence: TGTGCCAGCAGTTTGAGGTGGGAGAGGTTGTACGAGCAGTACTTC. Its amino acids are CASSLRWERLYEQYF.